This TCR beta chain is drawn from a study of a mutant IDH1 vaccine in newly diagnosed glioma. Study context: An approximately 62% male, 37.5% female split and a mean age of about 44 years characterized treated patients.

Sequencing was performed with immunoSEQ multiplex PCR; in TCRdb, only in-frame clones are kept and a portion is missing. The sample lists tens of thousands of clones; over 60% were seen once. Germline V CDR1 and CDR2: SQVTM, ANQGSEA. This CDR3 spans 12 amino acids. V was shortened by 7 bases and J by 1 base, with 10 bases between the two germline ends. As regards this clone: What it binds is unknown.

Indicated time point: week 35, safety follow-up. Every vaccination contained 300 ug of the mutant IDH1 20-mer peptide and was paired with topical imiquimod. Sequencing was performed on PBMCs, taken from a glioma patient whose treatment included an IDH1 peptide vaccine. The chain employs TRBV29-1 and TRBJ2-5; D is perhaps TRBD1 (6 bases). The receptor was derived from a man aged 35-49 years with glioma. The CDR3, as DNA: TGCAGCGCCATACAGGGCCAAGAGACCCAGTACTTC. It codes for CSAIQGQETQYF.